This T cell receptor (beta chain) was obtained from a study of blood T cell repertoires in COVID-19 (dated by TCRdb to 2019 to 2021). Background on the whole study: Samples from collaborators originated in the United States, Italy and Spain and spanned both the acute and convalescent phases of COVID-19. The repertoires were released in a freely available public database intended as a resource for research on the immune response to SARS-CoV-2. Samples came from the ongoing ImmuneRACE study (first 160 participants) plus 1,254 subjects from 6 global collaborators. The prospective study material was composed of cDNA or gDNA derived from T cells, B-cell-depleted T cells, or PBMCs. Where available, HLA class I and class II types were taken from metadata supplied by the sample provider and were not determined by assay-based typing. Subjects who had been exposed to COVID-19, were actively infected with it, or had recovered from it provided the deeply sampled blood TCRbeta repertoires that made up the dataset. The sample metadata nearly always contained a de-identified subject ID, COVID-19 status, age in years and sex. Points the paper makes about the study in general: The quantity of clinical and demographic metadata differed by source and by participant and was supplied without curation.

As concerns this clone: Its antigen remains undetermined. Base quality data are lacking; no much larger clone is found one base away.

Collaborating institutions collected whole blood in K2EDTA tubes following their own protocols. For TCRbeta analysis, collaborators shipped samples in one of three forms: frozen whole blood, isolated PBMCs, or DNA extracted from either of those sample types. The CDR3 contains 13 residues, cysteine and phenylalanine counted. Only the CDR3 DNA is retained, 39 bases long and in frame from the first base. CDR1 and CDR2 were assigned from the germline V gene (reference sequence) as LGHDT and YNNKEL. V loses 3 bases of germline sequence and J loses 5 bases, and the interval between the two ends is 11 bases. TCRbeta CDR3 regions were amplified from genomic DNA by means of the immunoSEQ Assay, a bias-controlled multiplex PCR. Turning to the authors' computational methods: The number of nucleated cells in each sample was estimated by amplification of reference gene primers within the assay. To quantify the absolute abundance of each unique TCRbeta CDR3 rearrangement, sequence reads were collapsed and filtered. Productive Simpson clonality was computed per sample as the square root of Simpson's diversity index over productive rearrangements. This is the immuneACCESS table as TCRdb keeps it, with only in-frame sequences that have V and J called. A part of the clones is gone; compared with another copy, unresolved V genes explain less than half, and the rest is unexplained. Clonal size and the V and J genes are those of that table, whereas D and trimming came from the DNA. This sample lists some 120,000 clones; about four fifths were detected once. The leading ten clones occupy about 10% of the sample.

The sequenced sample consisted of peripheral blood. The rearrangement joined TRBV3-1 (or the pseudogene TRBV3-2) to TRBJ2-7, with TRBD2 tentatively as D gene (6 bases match). This clonotype was sampled from a human donor in a cohort sampled during active COVID-19. At the DNA level, the sequence is TGTGCCAGCAGCCAGACTAGGTTCCACGAGCAGTACTTC. This translates into CASSQTRFHEQYF.